This T cell receptor beta chain was sequenced in a study of blood T cell repertoires in COVID-19. As for the study in general: Acute-phase and convalescent COVID-19 samples originated in the United States, Italy and Spain. From T cells, B-cell-depleted T cells, or PBMCs came the material, which was cDNA or gDNA.

Germline V gene data show CDR1 as GTSNPN and CDR2 as SVGIG (reference sequence). The CDR3 consists of 16 residues. The trim removed 3 bases at V and 1 base at J, leaving 7 bases unmatched. As processed by the authors: Using reference gene primer amplification, nucleated cell counts were estimated. The table came from immunoSEQ multiplex PCR; TCRdb's copy has only in-frame clones and leaves some out. The V and J calls and clone size come from that table; D and trimming were worked out from the DNA. The sample shows roughly 150,000 clones, around 83% of them seen only once. The gene calls are TRBV30 and TRBJ1-5; TRBD1 aligns across 9 bases. The receptor's source is a woman aged 45-65 years in a cohort sampled during active or convalescent COVID-19. The material sequenced was peripheral blood. The CDR3 loop reads CAWSSRTGVSNQPQHF. For the CDR3, the DNA is TGTGCCTGGAGCTCCAGGACAGGGGTGAGCAATCAGCCCCAGCATTTT.